These 10 T cell receptor beta chains came from one sample sequenced in a study of blood T cell repertoires in COVID-19. TCRdb's table, derived via immunoSEQ multiplex PCR, lists solely in-frame clones and lacks some. The sample holds some 72,000 clones, about 85% seen once. Sequences were obtained from peripheral blood. The receptor set was obtained from a man in his fifties or sixties with COVID-19, enrolled during active disease.

The chain uses TRBV6-5 and TRBJ2-5, with TRBD1 matching over 8 bases. The CDR3 spans 14 residues. Per germline, CDR1 MNHEY and CDR2 SVGAGI. Trimming cost V 4 bases and J 5 bases; bases outside gene matches: 6. CDR3 sequence: CASSSPRQGETQYF. The CDR3 DNA sequence: TGTGCCAGCAGTTCCCCACGACAGGGGGAGACCCAGTACTTC.

The chain has TRBV7-2 and TRBJ2-5; perhaps TRBD2 as D (5 bases). The CDR3 is 13 amino acids. The germline V gene has CDR1 SGHTA and CDR2 FQGNSA. Trimming removed 7 bases from V and 5 bases from J, with 14 bases in between. The CDR3 protein is CASTVSGVETQYF. CDR3 sequence (DNA): TGTGCCAGCACCGTCTCCGGGGTTGAGACCCAGTACTTC.

The chain has TRBV6-5 and TRBJ2-1; TRBD2 matches at 7 bases. Germline CDR1 is MNHEY and CDR2 is SVGAGI. After removal of 7 bases from V and 5 bases from J, the junction contained 8 bases not matched to a gene. The CDR3 runs to 14 residues. CDR3 in DNA: TGTGCCAGCATCGCGGCTAGCGGAAACAATGAGCAGTTCTTC. This translates into CASIAASGNNEQFF.

V and J are TRBV18 and TRBJ1-4; D might be TRBD1 (5 bases). This CDR3 spans 13 amino acids. V was trimmed by 4 bases and J by 5 bases, leaving 8 bases between them. Per germline, CDR1 KGHSH and CDR2 LQKENI. Written as DNA, the CDR3 is TGTGCCAGCTCACGGGGCTGGAATGAAAAACTGTTTTTT. This translates into CASSRGWNEKLFF.

The gene calls are TRBV2 and TRBJ1-2, with 8 bases fitting TRBD1. The CDR3 sequence is 11 residues long. Germline loops: CDR1 SNHLY, CDR2 FYNNEI. Unmatched junction bases numbered 5, after V lost 6 bases and J lost 11 bases. The CDR3 DNA is TGTGCCAGCAGGTCTACAGGGGGTTACACCTTC. This sequence encodes CASRSTGGYTF.

The chain couples TRBV18 to TRBJ2-5; 12 nucleotides agree with TRBD2. The V gene's germline CDR1 is KGHSH and CDR2 LQKENI. Trimming took 6 bases from V and 2 from J; bases not matched to a gene: 16. This CDR3 contains 19 residues. The CDR3 is CASSLIGLAGGPGQETQYF. CDR3 sequence (DNA): TGTGCCAGCTCCCTTATCGGTCTAGCGGGAGGGCCAGGACAAGAGACCCAGTACTTC.

The chain combines TRBV7-2 with TRBJ2-3, with 9 bases that match TRBD1. The CDR3 totals 14 residues. Germline loops: CDR1 SGHTA, CDR2 FQGNSA. With V trimmed by 4 bases and J by 5 bases, 4 bases remained unmatched. The CDR3 coding sequence is TGTGCCAGCAGCTGGGGACAGGGTGGAGATACGCAGTATTTT. Translation gives CASSWGQGGDTQYF. Complete variable domain (other parts from reference TRBV7-2 and TRBJ2-3): GAGVSQSPSNKVTEKGKDVELRCDPISGHTALYWYRQSLGQGLEFLIYFQGNSAPDKSGLPSDRFSAERTGGSVSTLTIQRTQQEDSAVYLCASSWGQGGDTQYFGPGTRLTVL.

This chain uses TRBV27 with TRBJ2-1; 7 bases align to TRBD2. V lost 5 bases, J lost 4 bases, and 14 bases stayed unmatched. The CDR3 length is 17 residues. Germline V gene sequence: CDR1 MNHEY, CDR2 SMNVEV (reference sequence). CDR3 coding DNA: TGTGCCAGCAGTCCGACAGTGCGGCTAGCGGCATACAATGAGCAGTTCTTC. Translated: CASSPTVRLAAYNEQFF.

The genes are TRBV28 and TRBJ2-7; no clear D gene. The V gene's germline CDR1 is MDHEN and CDR2 SYDVKM. This CDR3 contains 13 residues. V lost 6 bases and J lost 2, with 11 bases in between. CDR3 sequence: CASRWALAYEQYF. The CDR3 DNA follows: TGTGCCAGCAGGTGGGCTTTGGCCTACGAGCAGTACTTC.

The chain uses TRBV6-2 or TRBV6-3 and TRBJ2-7; TRBD2 might be the D (5 bases). Trimming removed 5 bases from V and 1 base from J, with 9 bases in between. CDR1 is MNHEY, CDR2 SVGEGT, per germline. The CDR3 loop spans 13 amino acids. The CDR3 sequence is CASSRGRSYEQYF. As DNA, the CDR3 is TGTGCCAGCAGTCGGGGTAGGTCCTACGAGCAGTACTTC.